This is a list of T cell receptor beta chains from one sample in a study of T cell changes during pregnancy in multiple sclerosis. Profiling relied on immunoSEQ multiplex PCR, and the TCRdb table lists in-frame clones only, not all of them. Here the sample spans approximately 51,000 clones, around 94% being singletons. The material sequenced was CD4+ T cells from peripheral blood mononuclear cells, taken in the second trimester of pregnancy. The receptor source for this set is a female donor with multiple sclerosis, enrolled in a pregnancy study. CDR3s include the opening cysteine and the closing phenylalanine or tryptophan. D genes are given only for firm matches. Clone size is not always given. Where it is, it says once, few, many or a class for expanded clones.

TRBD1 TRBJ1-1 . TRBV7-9 TGTGCCAGCAGCAAAACACAGGGGGAGGGTGGCACTGAAGCTTTCTTT CASSKTQGEGGTEAFF
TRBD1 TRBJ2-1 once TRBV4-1 TGCGCCAGCAGCCAGGTGGGACAGTCTTGGCAATGGAGAAACAATGAGCAGTTCTTC CASSQVGQSWQWRNNEQFF
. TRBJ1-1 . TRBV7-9 TGTGCCAGCAGCCCCGGGAGCCCCGCAATGAACACTGAAGCTTTCTTT CASSPGSPAMNTEAFF
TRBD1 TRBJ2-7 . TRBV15 TGTGCCACCAGGGGACAGGGCGGCGAGCAGTACTTC CATRGQGGEQYF
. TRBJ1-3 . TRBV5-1 TGCGCCAGCAGCTTGGCAGGTGGAAACACCATATATTTT CASSLAGGNTIYF
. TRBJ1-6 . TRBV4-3 TGCGCCAGCAGCCAAGGGAGCTCCTATAATTCACCCCTCCACTTT CASSQGSSYNSPLHF
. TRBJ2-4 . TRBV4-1 TGCGCCAGCAGCCAAGGTTGGGGGGAGGTAAACATTCAGTACTTC CASSQGWGEVNIQYF
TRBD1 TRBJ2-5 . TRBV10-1 TGCGCCAGCAGCGGGAGGGACAGGGGGCGAGAGACCCAGTACTTC CASSGRDRGRETQYF
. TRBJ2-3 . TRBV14 TGTGCCAGCCTTAAAAACACAGATACGCAGTATTTT CASLKNTDTQYF
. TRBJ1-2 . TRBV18 TGTGCCAGCTCCCCTTACTGGGGGGACTATGGCTACACCTTC CASSPYWGDYGYTF
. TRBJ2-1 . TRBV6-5 TGTGCCAGCAGTTCCCACCGGACTTATTACAATGAGCAGTTCTTC CASSSHRTYYNEQFF
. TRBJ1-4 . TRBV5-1 TGCGCCAGCAGCTTGAGGGCGGGGGGCCTTAATGAAAAACTGTTTTTT CASSLRAGGLNEKLFF
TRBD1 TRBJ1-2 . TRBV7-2 TGTGCCAGCAGCTTAGCGACAGGGGACTATGGCTACACCTTC CASSLATGDYGYTF
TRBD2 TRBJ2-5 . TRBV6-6 TGTGCCAGCAGTTATGGCGGGGGGGCGGAGACCCAGTACTTC CASSYGGGAETQYF
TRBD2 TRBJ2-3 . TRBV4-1 TGCGCCAGCAGCCTTCTAGCGGGGGGGACCGGAAAGGATACGCAGTATTTT CASSLLAGGTGKDTQYF
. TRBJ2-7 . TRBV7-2 TGTGCCAGCAGCTTGCAGCTTACGCGGAAGCAGTACTTC CASSLQLTRKQYF
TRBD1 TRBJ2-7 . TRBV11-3 TGTGCCAGCAGCTTAGATGGATCCGGGACAGGGAGGCACGAGCAGTACTTC CASSLDGSGTGRHEQYF